The clone carrying this T cell receptor (beta chain) has just a few counts. Its antigen remains unknown. This entry is derived from a study of regulatory T cells in long-lasting Graves disease. On the study more broadly: In persistent Graves' disease, antithyroid drugs had been taken for over 5 years and TSH receptor antibodies stayed positive.

Study-wide points: With 2,500 to 3,000 shared public clonotypes, persistent patients exceeded new patients, who shared around 970. TRBV28, TRBJ1-2 and TRBJ2-5 were segments that persistent disease favored.

TCR beta libraries were built with iRepertoire HTBI primers and Arm-PCR of CDR3 regions. MiXCR, run by TCRdb on the multiplex PCR reads, gives a single entry per CDR3 protein. The sample holds 300,000 to 500,000 distinct CDR3 sequences, around 21% seen once. The CDR3 is 13 amino acids. The germline CDR1 and CDR2 sequences are MNHEY and SMNVEV (reference sequence). V lost 4 bases to trimming and J lost 3 bases, with 9 bases between them. As for time point: persistent/refractory GD, antithyroid drugs over 5 years with positive TRAb. The authors made the TCR library using RNA they extracted from PBMCs. This specimen consisted of peripheral blood mononuclear cells (PBMCs), obtained when the disease was refractory, from a patient treated with antithyroid drugs. The chain carries TRBV27 and TRBJ1-2; D is ambiguous. The origin of this receptor is a female donor with Graves disease. DNA of the CDR3: TGTGCCAGCAGTTCCGACGGGTACTATGGCTACACCTTC. Its translation: CASSSDGYYGYTF.